This TCR beta chain was observed in a study of beta chain features in type 1 diabetes. For the study at large: All samples combined gave roughly 110,000,000 sorted cells for examination.

The sequenced template was cDNA made from the entire isolated RNA. The repertoire was sequenced with immunoSEQ multiplex PCR; TCRdb's copy has only in-frame clones and lacks some. Here the sample spans roughly 340,000 clones, over 9.5% being singletons. Study observations and caveats: Moderate yet significant TCRB CDR3 shortening was seen in Type 1 diabetes patients in all four CD4+ subsets.

As regards this clone: Antigen specificity is unknown.

Blood was collected once per donor into heparin, averaging approximately 110 mL. The sample taken for sequencing was naive CD4+ T cells from blood. The origin of this receptor is a woman in her late teens or twenties with type 1 diabetes.

CDR3 protein: CAWSVLGDRGVPQHF. The CDR3 region has the DNA TGTGCCTGGAGTGTACTGGGGGACAGGGGTGTGCCCCAGCATTTT. The chain links TRBV30 to TRBJ1-5; TRBD1 agrees at 10 bases. V dropped 0 bases and J dropped 9; count of bases not matched to a gene: 8. The CDR3 is 15 residues long. Germline lookup yields CDR1 GTSNPN and CDR2 SVGIG (reference sequence).